A selection of T cell receptor beta chains follows, all from one sample in a study of T cells after yellow fever vaccination. One entry per CDR3 protein results from TCRdb running MiXCR on the 5' RACE reads. The data hold around 300,000 distinct CDR3 sequences, with over 3.5% observed a single time. Sequencing used PBMCs, obtained 5 days after the yellow fever booster vaccination. Every receptor here comes from a man in his late teens or twenties who received the YFV17D yellow fever vaccine. CDR3s leave out the opening cysteine and the closing phenylalanine or tryptophan. The D gene is left open where the match is weak.

ASSLEADLGTDTQY	TRBV7-2	-	TRBJ2-3
ASVDPGITETQY	TRBV7-2	-	TRBJ2-5
ATSDERAGGHNEQF	TRBV24-1	TRBD2	TRBJ2-1
ASSLAGLAGGPWGSGANVLT	TRBV7-9	TRBD2	TRBJ2-6
ASSFTGARVYGYT	TRBV7-9	TRBD1	TRBJ1-2
ASSFFDSPLH	TRBV27	-	TRBJ1-6
ASKDHSNYGYT	TRBV6-5	-	TRBJ1-2
ASSFPGSEEKLF	TRBV5-4	-	TRBJ1-4
ASSPRVLTDTQY	TRBV18	-	TRBJ2-3
ASSLGTAQETQY	TRBV5-1	TRBD1	TRBJ2-5
SAWGNGYT	TRBV29-1	-	TRBJ1-2
ASSTGAEAF	TRBV18	TRBD1	TRBJ1-1
ASSYGLGLGTGRVYGYT	TRBV6-2/TRBV6-3	TRBD1	TRBJ1-2
SLGPQGTDTQY	TRBV20-1	-	TRBJ2-3
ASSITGGFDEQF	TRBV19	-	TRBJ2-1
ASGTGASGNTIY	TRBV12-5	-	TRBJ1-3
SVRDSKRGYT	TRBV29-1	-	TRBJ1-2
ARHRDREETGELF	TRBV21-1	-	TRBJ2-2
ASSQDWSGGAVKDTQY	TRBV4-3	TRBD2	TRBJ2-3
ASSLAGGNSNQPQH	TRBV7-2	-	TRBJ1-5
SAQSGYGYT	TRBV20-1	-	TRBJ1-2
SAIGGTDTQY	TRBV20-1	-	TRBJ2-3
ATSDPGMETQY	TRBV24-1	-	TRBJ2-5
ASSLGGQVTVETQY	TRBV5-1	TRBD1	TRBJ2-5
ASSLALGSGEQF	TRBV7-6	-	TRBJ2-1
ASSFSTGLNTEAF	TRBV5-1	-	TRBJ1-1
SAEPGSGNQPQH	TRBV20-1	-	TRBJ1-5
ASSSSGQGYYEQY	TRBV12-3/TRBV12-4	TRBD1	TRBJ2-7
ASSLAQGFGGLH	TRBV7-9	-	TRBJ1-6
ASSYSRIPANTGELF	TRBV6-5	-	TRBJ2-2
ASSEGGADTQY	TRBV5-1	-	TRBJ2-3
ASSLATPSFEQF	TRBV5-1	-	TRBJ2-1
ASRKTGGENYGYT	TRBV5-4	-	TRBJ1-2
ASSLVPSSTDTQY	TRBV5-1	-	TRBJ2-3
ASSPSADTQY	TRBV5-5	-	TRBJ2-3
SARDRQLPYEQY	TRBV20-1	-	TRBJ2-7
ATSRGGALIETQY	TRBV15	-	TRBJ2-5
ASSWSGTGQETQY	TRBV5-1	TRBD1	TRBJ2-5
ASSLGLGEKLF	TRBV5-4	-	TRBJ1-4
ASSQDPGSQEDQPQH	TRBV4-1	-	TRBJ1-5
ASSYGPANTEAF	TRBV6-5	-	TRBJ1-1
ASSSEGVTSTDTQY	TRBV5-1	-	TRBJ2-3
ASSSTSGVPYEQY	TRBV6-5	TRBD2	TRBJ2-7
ASSQVVGQPQH	TRBV4-1	-	TRBJ1-5
SVSGQGGPGELF	TRBV29-1	TRBD1	TRBJ2-2
ASSPTVLMNTEAF	TRBV5-5	-	TRBJ1-1
SARSGFEQY	TRBV20-1	-	TRBJ2-7
ASSPGDRDNQPQH	TRBV4-1	TRBD1	TRBJ1-5
ASSESIGSVYEQY	TRBV10-2	-	TRBJ2-7
ASSQGTGDGNTIY	TRBV3-1	TRBD1	TRBJ1-3
ASSLVGEEYGYT	TRBV5-1	-	TRBJ1-2
ASRSGGETQY	TRBV6-5	TRBD1	TRBJ2-5
SAQDDRALNEQY	TRBV20-1	TRBD1	TRBJ2-7
ASRSQGTNEKLF	TRBV28	-	TRBJ1-4
ASSHGYRGRNEKLF	TRBV4-1	TRBD1	TRBJ1-4
ASSPWTGPHEQY	TRBV7-9	TRBD1	TRBJ2-7
ASSLNRRNTEAF	TRBV7-9	-	TRBJ1-1
ASSLGFETQY	TRBV5-1	-	TRBJ2-5
ASSIDGEGETQY	TRBV25-1	TRBD2	TRBJ2-5